The 21 T cell receptor beta chains below come from one sample, sequenced in a study of human T cells and chemical hapten exposure. Time point described: pre-sensitization, week 0. Treatment meaning: therapeutic diphenylcyclopropenone sensitization with weekly scalp DPC. TCRdb re-analysed the RACE reads in MiXCR, keeping a single row per CDR3 protein. Of approximately 320,000 distinct CDR3 sequences detected, 5.5% appear once; the ten largest clones hold 7% to 10%. The sequencing used whole blood, collected in connection with sensitization to the hapten diphenylcyclopropenone (DPC). The origin of the receptors is a woman in her late teens or twenties with alopecia areata. Some clones in this sample may be carry-over from other donors' samples.

This clonotype came up a few times. The gene calls are TRBV5-1 and TRBJ2-1; D is perhaps TRBD2 (8 bases). The CDR3 runs 16 residues. V shed 4 bases and J shed 9 bases, with 23 bases lying between them. The germline CDR1 and CDR2 sequences are SGHRS and YFSETQ. Here the CDR3 reads CASSPTNRGLGAEQFF. The CDR3 coding sequence is TGCGCCAGCAGCCCAACAAACAGGGGACTAGGGGCTGAGCAGTTCTTC.

For this clonotype: Being one base from a much bigger clone, this may be a read error. The V call is TRBV9, the J call TRBJ1-1, with unresolved D. Germline CDR1 is SGDLS and CDR2 is YYNGEE. The CDR3 covers 14 residues. V shed 3 bases and J shed 1 base, with 10 bases lying between them. The CDR3 region has the DNA TGTGCCAGCAGCGCAGGATCAGGGAACACTGAAGCTTTCTTT. This gives the protein CASSAGSGNTEAFF.

The chain carries TRBV4-3 and TRBJ2-1; 9 nucleotides agree with TRBD1. The germline CDR1 and CDR2 sequences are LGHNA and YSLEER. The CDR3 has 14 amino acids. With V trimmed by 3 bases and J by 9 bases, 6 bases remained unmatched. The DNA for the CDR3 is TGCGCCAGCAGCCAGAGGCAACAGGGGGCTGAGCAGTTCTTC. Its translation: CASSQRQQGAEQFF.

This clonotype came up many times. V and J are TRBV9 and TRBJ2-3, with 10 bases aligning to TRBD2. With 4 bases clipped from V and 2 bases from J, the junction kept 7 bases outside the gene matches. The CDR3 has 16 residues. The germline V gene has CDR1 SGDLS and CDR2 YYNGEE. The CDR3 loop reads CASSPQRGGPTDTQYF. DNA for the CDR3: TGTGCCAGCAGCCCCCAGCGGGGGGGCCCCACAGATACGCAGTATTTT.

About this clonotype itself: This may arise from a read error, as a much more abundant clone is one base away. The V and J genes are TRBV7-2 and TRBJ2-7, with a tentative D call TRBD1 (6 bases). The germline V gene encodes CDR1 SGHTA and CDR2 FQGNSA. Trimming stripped 5 bases from V and 3 bases from J, with 11 bases between. This CDR3 comprises 13 residues. The CDR3: CASSLGDNYEQYF. As DNA, the CDR3 is TGTGCCAGCAGCCTCGGGGACAACTACGAGCAGTACTTC.

This clonotype was found many times. The chain recombines TRBV7-2 with TRBJ1-4, with D unclear. V lost 5 bases, J lost 8 bases, and 18 bases lay in between. The CDR3 totals 15 residues. Looked up from germline, CDR1 is SGHTA and CDR2 is FQGNSA. CDR3 sequence: CASSLFTGEGEKLFF. The CDR3 DNA sequence: TGTGCCAGCAGCCTATTTACGGGAGAAGGGGAAAAACTGTTTTTT. Variable domain in full (rest from reference TRBV7-2 and TRBJ1-4): GAGVSQSPSNKVTEKGKDVELRCDPISGHTALYWYRQSLGQGLEFLIYFQGNSAPDKSGLPSDRFSAERTGGSVSTLTIQRTQQEDSAVYLCASSLFTGEGEKLFFGSGTQLSVL.

This clonotype has ten or more counts. The genes are TRBV12-3 or TRBV12-4 and TRBJ2-2, with D possibly TRBD1 on 5 matching bases. Trimming stripped 5 bases from V and 3 bases from J, with 10 bases between. The CDR3 is 14 residues long. CDR3 nucleotides: TGTGCCAGCAGTCGATTACAGGACACCGGGGAGCTGTTTTTT. As protein: CASSRLQDTGELFF.

The chain is built from TRBV7-9 and TRBJ2-1; D may be TRBD2 (5 bases). The CDR3 sequence is 18 residues long. CDR1 SEHNR and CDR2 FQNEAQ come from the germline V gene (reference sequence). V lost 5 bases and J lost 3, with 23 bases in between. The CDR3 loop reads CASSRPVLMGAGYNEQFF. The CDR3 DNA follows: TGTGCCAGCAGCCGCCCTGTTTTGATGGGAGCTGGCTACAATGAGCAGTTCTTC.

At least ten counts were recorded for this clonotype. The J gene is TRBJ2-7, the V gene TRBV2; 7 bases are a match to TRBD1. The V and J ends lost 6 bases and 5 bases, in that order; junction bases with no gene match: 10. The CDR3 sequence is 14 residues long. Germline CDR1 reads SNHLY; CDR2 reads FYNNEI. CDR3 bases: TGTGCCAGCAGCAAACGACAGGGCGCCGACGAGCAGTACTTC. Its translation: CASSKRQGADEQYF.

This clonotype was detected only a few times. The DNA is left out, because the CDR3 cannot be placed on it with certainty; the CDR3 is given as TCRdb lists it. V and J are TRBV7-2 and TRBJ2-7; the D call of TRBD1 is as the table states it, not checked on the DNA. Germline-derived CDR1 and CDR2 are SGHTA and FQGNSA. Including both end residues, the CDR3 is 14 amino acids long. CDR3 amino acids: CASSFGPGTYEQYF.

In its sample, this clonotype was seen many times. The chain uses TRBV6-5 and TRBJ2-7; D ambiguous. CDR1 and CDR2 from the germline V gene are MNHEY and SVGAGI. With 7 bases removed from V and 5 bases from J, the gap between germline ends came to 9 bases. The CDR3 loop spans 11 amino acids. The CDR3: CASTDIDEQYF. CDR3 bases: TGTGCCAGCACCGACATCGACGAGCAGTACTTC.

This clonotype was counted many times. V usage is TRBV3-1 and J usage is TRBJ2-3; D unclear. Germline CDR1 reads LGHDT; CDR2 reads YNNKEL (reference sequence). Trimming shortened V by 0 bases and J by 4 bases, and 8 bases separated the two germline ends. This CDR3 spans 14 amino acids. The CDR3 is CASSQDDGADTQYF. DNA of the CDR3: TGTGCCAGCAGCCAAGATGATGGAGCAGATACGCAGTATTTT.

This chain joins TRBV5-1 and TRBJ2-5; 8 bases map to TRBD2. The CDR3 length is 16 residues. Trimming took 4 bases from V and 4 from J; bases not matched to a gene: 12. The germline CDR1 and CDR2 sequences are SGHRS and YFSETQ. CDR3 protein: CASSERTGGPGETQYF. The CDR3 bases are TGCGCCAGCAGCGAGAGAACGGGGGGGCCGGGAGAGACCCAGTACTTC.

The chain has TRBV5-1 and TRBJ2-7, with D tentatively TRBD2 (5 bases). Germline assignment: CDR1 SGHRS and CDR2 YFSETQ. Trimming shortened V by 2 bases and J by 6 bases, and 9 bases separated the two germline ends. The CDR3 extends over 12 amino acids. CDR3 sequence reads: CASSFEGREQYF. For the CDR3, the DNA is TGCGCCAGCAGCTTCGAGGGCCGCGAGCAGTACTTC.

The chain links TRBV20-1 to TRBJ1-1; D may be TRBD1 (5 bases). This CDR3 comprises 12 residues. V lost 6 bases and J 7 bases, leaving 15 bases between the germline ends. Germline values: CDR1 DFQATT, CDR2 SNEGSKA (reference sequence). The CDR3 protein is CSALPREGEAFF. CDR3 DNA: TGCAGTGCCCTTCCCAGGGAAGGTGAAGCTTTCTTT.

This clonotype was seen more than once but under ten times. The V gene is TRBV6-1, the J gene TRBJ2-7; TRBD1 might be the D (5 bases). V was shortened by 7 bases and J by 3 bases, with 22 bases between the two germline ends. The CDR3 is 16 residues long. Germline CDR1 MNHNS, CDR2 SASEGT. CDR3 sequence (DNA): TGTGCCAGCACCCGCGAATCGACAGTCCCTTACTACGAGCAGTACTTC. This encodes CASTRESTVPYYEQYF.

This clonotype was seen many times. V usage is TRBV12-3 or TRBV12-4 and J usage is TRBJ2-6; no reliable D call. V was trimmed by 3 bases and J by 2 bases, leaving 14 bases between them. This CDR3 spans 17 amino acids. CDR3 loop: CASSLAPGDPGANVLTF. The CDR3, as DNA: TGTGCCAGCAGTTTGGCGCCAGGTGATCCTGGGGCCAACGTCCTGACTTTC.

This clonotype has at least ten counts. This chain connects TRBV5-6 to TRBJ1-1; the D is unclear. CDR3 length: 18 residues. V lost 1 base and J 0 bases, leaving 19 bases between the germline ends. Germline V gene data show CDR1 as SGHDT and CDR2 as YYEEEE. The CDR3 DNA reads as TGTGCCAGCAGCTTGTGTAGGTGGGCAGCCAAGATGAACACTGAAGCTTTCTTT. It translates to CASSLCRWAAKMNTEAFF.

This clonotype appeared a few times. V is TRBV6-5 and J is TRBJ2-1; 7 bases line up with TRBD2. The CDR3 covers 12 residues. Germline V gene lookup returns CDR1 MNHEY and CDR2 SVGAGI. V was clipped by 6 bases and J by 14 bases; unmatched bases: 10. CDR3 sequence: CASRSPGLSEFF. For the CDR3, the DNA is TGTGCCAGCAGATCCCCGGGACTATCCGAGTTCTTC.

This clonotype was seen ten or more times. This CDR3 is CASSLTFQDKGRNTIYF. CDR3 sequence (DNA): TGTGCCAGCAGTTTAACGTTTCAGGACAAGGGACGAAACACCATATATTTT. The gene calls are TRBV27 and TRBJ1-3; tentative D call: TRBD1 (5 bases). Per germline, CDR1 MNHEY and CDR2 SMNVEV (reference sequence). The CDR3 is 17 residues long. V dropped 2 bases and J dropped 5 bases, with 19 bases sitting between them.

The chain couples TRBV9 to TRBJ1-1, with D possibly TRBD1 on 6 matching bases. V was trimmed by 5 bases and J by 2 bases, leaving 13 bases between them. Germline V lookup: CDR1 SGDLS, CDR2 YYNGEE. The CDR3 covers 14 residues. The CDR3 loop is CASSTGTYNTEAFF. The CDR3, as DNA: TGTGCCAGCAGTACCGGGACATACAACACTGAAGCTTTCTTT.